This TCR beta chain emerged from a study of T cell responses to AZD1222 COVID-19 vaccine. The CDR3 runs 14 residues. Germline assignment: CDR1 SQVTM and CDR2 ANQGSEA. Unmatched junction bases numbered 7, after V lost 5 bases and J lost 0 bases. Libraries were prepared by immunoSEQ multiplex PCR; TCRdb keeps only in-frame clonotypes and omits some of them. The table has around 130,000 clones, 85% to 90% seen once. The clonotype comes from an adult who received the AZD1222 COVID-19 vaccine. The source was peripheral blood, collected 28 days after the second AZD1222 dose. The rearrangement uses TRBV29-1 and TRBJ2-7; 7 positions agree with TRBD2. The chain's CDR3 is CSVTPGGFSYEQYF. CDR3 nucleotides: TGCAGCGTTACCCCGGGAGGTTTCTCCTACGAGCAGTACTTC.